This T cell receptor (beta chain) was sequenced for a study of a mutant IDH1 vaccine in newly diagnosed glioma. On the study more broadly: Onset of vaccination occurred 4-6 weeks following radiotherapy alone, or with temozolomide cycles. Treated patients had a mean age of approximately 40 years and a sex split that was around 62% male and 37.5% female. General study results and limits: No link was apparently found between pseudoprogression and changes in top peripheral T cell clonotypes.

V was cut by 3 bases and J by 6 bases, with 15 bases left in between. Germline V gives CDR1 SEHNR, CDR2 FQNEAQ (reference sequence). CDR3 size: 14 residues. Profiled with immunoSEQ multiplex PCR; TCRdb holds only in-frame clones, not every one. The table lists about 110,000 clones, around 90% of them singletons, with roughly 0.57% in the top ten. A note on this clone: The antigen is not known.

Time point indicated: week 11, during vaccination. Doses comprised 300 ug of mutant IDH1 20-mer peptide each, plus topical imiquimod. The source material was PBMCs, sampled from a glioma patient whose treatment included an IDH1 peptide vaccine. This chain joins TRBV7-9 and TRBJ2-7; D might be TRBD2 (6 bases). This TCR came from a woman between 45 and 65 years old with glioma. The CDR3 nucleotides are TGTGCCAGCAGCTTGAGCAGGGCCGGGGGCGAGCAGTACTTC. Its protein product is CASSLSRAGGEQYF.